A selection of T cell receptor beta chains follows, all from one sample in a study of T cell responses to AZD1222 COVID-19 vaccine. The method was immunoSEQ multiplex PCR; TCRdb's version includes in-frame clones alone and lacks a portion of them. The sample holds about 140,000 clones, roughly 90% seen once. Sequenced here: peripheral blood, sampled on day 0 of AZD1222 vaccination. The receptors here all came from an adult in good health. Each CDR3 is given without its conserved first and last residue.

TRBV3-1/TRBV3-2	12	TRBJ2-7	ASSPGTGGYEQY
TRBV12-1	13	TRBJ2-3	ASSFAGAVPDTQY
TRBV6-5	13	TRBJ2-3	ASSSGGGAGDTQY
TRBV5-6	12	TRBJ2-7	ASSLVQGTYEQY
TRBV18	14	TRBJ2-7	ASSPGGVSGVYEQY
TRBV5-1	11	TRBJ1-1	ASSPLQGPEAF
TRBV28	12	TRBJ1-5	ASSSSYSNQPQH
TRBV3-1/TRBV3-2	11	TRBJ2-5	ASSQDILETQY
TRBV5-1	12	TRBJ1-1	ASSLAGWGTEAF
TRBV7-9	13	TRBJ1-4	ASSPTGGPTEKLF
TRBV7-6	13	TRBJ1-2	ASSLAVSGSGGYT
TRBV5-1	14	TRBJ1-3	ASSLGEGGNGNTIY
TRBV11-1	13	TRBJ2-1	ASSFRLGGGDEQF
TRBV28	15	TRBJ1-4	ASSLRNYRGNNEKLF
TRBV7-6	9	TRBJ1-2	ASSFTEGYT
TRBV14	13	TRBJ2-3	ASSQDLDRVDTQY
TRBV19	13	TRBJ1-4	ASIERGLPNEKLF
TRBV5-6	15	TRBJ2-2	ASSLGPGGSNTGELF
TRBV6-2/TRBV6-3	14	TRBJ2-5	ASSSPSGGGWETQY
TRBV3-1/TRBV3-2	12	TRBJ1-5	ASSPQGGRQPQH
TRBV28	12	TRBJ1-1	ASGVRGQDTEAF
TRBV19	14	TRBJ2-3	ASSIRSQGGTDTQY
TRBV18	13	TRBJ1-6	ASSPSGGIRSPLH
TRBV28	13	TRBJ1-5	ASSGGGARNQPQH
TRBV28	11	TRBJ2-7	ASYNTQGYEQY
TRBV5-8	14	TRBJ2-3	ASSRGTGPTTDTQY
TRBV24-1	10	TRBJ1-2	ATSERGYGYT
TRBV28	12	TRBJ1-2	ASKPPGRTYGYT
TRBV28	13	TRBJ1-5	ASRRTGTRYQPQH
TRBV10-1	14	TRBJ1-3	ASSESLQFSGNTIY
TRBV5-4	12	TRBJ1-1	ASSLYGINTEAF
TRBV28	14	TRBJ1-1	ASSPPRQILNTEAF
TRBV14	12	TRBJ2-3	ASSRDRGTDTQY
TRBV4-2	10	TRBJ2-2	ASSQDPLELF
TRBV27	12	TRBJ2-1	ASSLSSPPQEQF
TRBV6-1	18	TRBJ2-1	ASSEAEAPRWAGGYNEQF
TRBV5-8	13	TRBJ2-7	ASSWNGQGRDEQY
TRBV24-1	12	TRBJ2-7	ATSDSGTGNEQY
TRBV4-2	13	TRBJ1-2	ASSQAGESNYGYT
TRBV2	13	TRBJ2-1	ASSTTGGAYNEQF
TRBV9	11	TRBJ2-3	ASSIGTGDTQY
TRBV7-8	11	TRBJ2-1	ASSPREPREWI
TRBV7-2	14	TRBJ1-1	ASSLHRQGANTEAF
TRBV7-9	13	TRBJ2-1	ASSPGASAWNEQF
TRBV4-3	18	TRBJ1-6	ASSQEVISLGQGANSPLH
TRBV5-8	12	TRBJ1-2	ASSLKGFNYGYT
TRBV4-3	14	TRBJ1-2	ASSQDRAGIIAGYT
TRBV21-1	13	TRBJ2-5	ASSKCGTGRETQY
TRBV6-5	11	TRBJ2-7	ASIDMDSYEQY
TRBV4-3	14	TRBJ1-6	ASSQDPGGGNSPLH
TRBV7-6	11	TRBJ2-5	ASSLGLQETQY
TRBV6-2/TRBV6-3	10	TRBJ2-1	ASSYKAREQF
TRBV5-1	14	TRBJ2-6	ASSLAGLSGANVLT
TRBV2	13	TRBJ1-1	ASLDRGQMNTEAF